This T cell receptor (beta chain) comes out of a study of shared clonotypes between healthy human individuals. The wider study: Per-donor plates numbered three CD4 naive, three CD4 memory, two CD8 naive and one CD8 memory.

Researchers reported that CD8 memory united CD45RO+ cells with CCR7-negative CD45RA+ TemRA cells. CDR3 length: 16 residues. Germline CDR1 and CDR2: ENHRY and SYGVKD. The V and J ends lost 3 bases and 3 bases, in that order; junction bases with no gene match: 10. Study results and limitations: What naive subsets generally showed was a larger estimated richness than memory subsets showed.

With regard to this clone: Its cognate antigen is unknown.

Sequenced by immunoSEQ multiplex PCR; TCRdb stores in-frame clones only, minus some. The table has about 320,000 clones, around 87% seen once. This sequence joins TRBV10-3 and TRBJ2-5, with 7 bases that match TRBD2. This TCR was sampled from a man aged 18 to 29 in good health. The sequenced sample was memory CD8+ T cells sorted from blood. Subset described: CD45RO+ cells pooled with CCR7-negative TemRA cells. The CDR3 protein is CAISDPPSGTEETQYF. The CDR3 coding sequence is TGTGCCATCAGTGACCCCCCTAGCGGTACAGAAGAGACCCAGTACTTC.